This passage covers 20 T cell receptor beta chains from one sample sequenced in a study of shared clonotypes between healthy human individuals. Profiling relied on immunoSEQ multiplex PCR, and the TCRdb table lists in-frame clones only, not all of them. The repertoire holds more than 500,000 clones, with around 96% as singletons. Specimen: naive CD4+ T cells sorted from blood. Sample subset: CD45RA+ positively selected. Every receptor here comes from a woman younger than 45 in good health.

This clone was observed a single time. This chain uses TRBV19 with TRBJ2-1, with TRBD2 matching over 14 bases. The ends lost 10 bases at V and 8 bases at J; junction bases unmatched: 7. CDR3 length: 14 residues. The germline V gene encodes CDR1 LNHDA and CDR2 SQIVND (reference sequence). The CDR3 DNA reads as TGTGCCACCACGACTAGCGGGAGGGCCGATGAGCAGTTCTTC. Translated, it gives CATTTSGRADEQFF.

This rearrangement joins TRBV19 to TRBJ2-1; 11 bases line up with TRBD2. Germline values: CDR1 LNHDA, CDR2 SQIVND (reference sequence). This CDR3 has 16 amino acids. V was pared by 2 bases and J by 7 bases, with 7 bases of the junction left unmatched. CDR3 amino acids: CASSIHLAGGPNEQFF. The CDR3 DNA follows: TGTGCCAGTAGTATACACCTAGCGGGAGGCCCGAATGAGCAGTTCTTC.

The gene calls are TRBV28 and TRBJ1-2; D gene uncertain. The CDR3 consists of 15 residues. The germline V and J ends were trimmed by 4 bases and 0 bases, with 12 bases remaining between them. Per germline, CDR1 MDHEN and CDR2 SYDVKM. The DNA of the CDR3 is TGTGCCAGCAGTTCCCAGACGGTCGCTAACTATGGCTACACCTTC. Translating it yields CASSSQTVANYGYTF.

V usage is TRBV5-6 and J usage is TRBJ1-4; 7 bases align to TRBD1. There are 15 residues in the CDR3. The V and J ends lost 0 bases and 7 bases, in that order; junction bases with no gene match: 6. Germline V lookup: CDR1 SGHDT, CDR2 YYEEEE. The CDR3 region has the DNA TGTGCCAGCAGCTTGGGAGACAGGGTTGCTGAAAAACTGTTTTTT. Translating it yields CASSLGDRVAEKLFF.

The chain is built from TRBV19 and TRBJ2-2; D unresolved. Germline V CDR1 and CDR2: LNHDA, SQIVND (reference sequence). Trimming left V 3 bases short and J 5 bases short, with 13 bases between. This CDR3 comprises 15 residues. CDR3 in DNA: TGTGCCAGTAGTATTTCGTCGGCGTGGACCGGGGAGCTGTTTTTT. Encoded protein: CASSISSAWTGELFF.

V and J are TRBV4-1 and TRBJ1-1; TRBD1 might be the D (5 bases). Germline V gene lookup returns CDR1 MGHRA and CDR2 YSYEKL. The ends were cut back, 1 base at V and 1 base at J, with 10 bases in the middle. CDR3 size: 15 residues. The CDR3 loop is CASSQVGTANTEAFF. CDR3 nucleotide sequence: TGCGCCAGCAGCCAAGTTGGGACGGCGAACACTGAAGCTTTCTTT.

The genes are TRBV29-1 and TRBJ2-5; 7 positions match TRBD1. The CDR3 totals 12 residues. CDR1 SQVTM and CDR2 ANQGSEA come from the germline V gene. The V and J ends lost 7 bases and 2 bases, in that order; junction bases with no gene match: 4. DNA of the CDR3: TGCAGCGCCGGACAGGCGCAAGAGACCCAGTACTTC. Its protein is CSAGQAQETQYF.

V usage is TRBV19 and J usage is TRBJ2-4, with 9 bases fitting TRBD1. CDR1 is LNHDA and CDR2 is SQIVND in the germline V gene (reference sequence). CDR3 length: 16 residues. V lost 2 bases, J lost 6 bases, and 8 bases stayed unmatched. CDR3: CASSIPPGQGRNIQYF. In DNA form, the CDR3 reads TGTGCCAGTAGTATACCCCCGGGACAGGGAAGAAACATTCAGTACTTC. The whole variable domain, filled in from reference TRBV19 and TRBJ2-4, reads DGGITQSPKYLFRKEGQNVTLSCEQNLNHDAMYWYRQDPGQGLRLIYYSQIVNDFQKGDIAEGYSVSREKKESFPLTVTSAQKNPTAFYLCASSIPPGQGRNIQYFGAGTRLSVL.

The chain links TRBV5-1 to TRBJ1-5, with a tentative D call TRBD1 (5 bases). This CDR3 has 15 residues. In germline, CDR1 is SGHRS, CDR2 YFSETQ. V was trimmed by 4 bases and J by 0 bases, leaving 11 bases between them. The CDR3 DNA reads as TGCGCCAGCAGCCCTGGGACGGGTAGCAATCAGCCCCAGCATTTT. It specifies CASSPGTGSNQPQHF.

For this clone: Other nucleotide sequences from this sample produce the same CDR3. The chain uses TRBV2 and TRBJ2-3; D unresolved. Trimming removed 1 base at V and 0 bases at J, with 5 bases between. CDR1 SNHLY and CDR2 FYNNEI come from the germline V gene. This CDR3 is 14 amino acids long. CDR3 coding DNA: TGTGCCAGCAGTGAAGGAGGAAGCACAGATACGCAGTATTTT. Protein sequence: CASSEGGSTDTQYF.

CDR3 in amino acids: CASSQVFSRFSDYGYTF. The CDR3 DNA sequence: TGCGCCAGCAGCCAAGTATTTTCGAGGTTTTCGGACTATGGCTACACCTTC. The V gene is TRBV4-1, the J gene TRBJ1-2; D gene ambiguous. The V end was cut by 1 base, the J end by 3 bases, with 18 bases between. Germline lookup yields CDR1 MGHRA and CDR2 YSYEKL. The length of the CDR3 is 17 residues.

The chain joins TRBV7-2 to TRBJ1-4; 8 bases are a match to TRBD1. V shed 5 bases, J shed 7 bases, and the junction held 12 bases outside the gene matches. The CDR3 is 16 amino acids. Per the germline V gene, CDR1 is SGHTA and CDR2 is FQGNSA. The CDR3 spells CASSPERGTGGEKLFF. CDR3 nucleotide sequence: TGTGCCAGCAGCCCTGAAAGGGGGACAGGAGGTGAAAAACTGTTTTTT. Full variable domain (remainder filled in from reference TRBV7-2 and TRBJ1-4): GAGVSQSPSNKVTEKGKDVELRCDPISGHTALYWYRQSLGQGLEFLIYFQGNSAPDKSGLPSDRFSAERTGGSVSTLTIQRTQQEDSAVYLCASSPERGTGGEKLFFGSGTQLSVL.

V usage is TRBV6-6 and J usage is TRBJ2-1; the match to TRBD2 covers 11 bases. Germline loops: CDR1 MNHNY, CDR2 SVGAGI (reference sequence). The V segment lost 5 bases and the J segment 4 bases; nucleotides outside the gene matches: 1. The CDR3 length is 14 residues. CDR3 coding DNA: TGTGCCAGCAGTCTAGCGGGAGGATACAATGAGCAGTTCTTC. It encodes CASSLAGGYNEQFF.

The chain joins TRBV7-9 to TRBJ1-5; D gene uncertain. This CDR3 has 13 amino acids. Looked up from germline, CDR1 is SEHNR and CDR2 is FQNEAQ (reference sequence). V lost 3 bases to trimming and J lost 4 bases, with 7 bases between them. CDR3 coding DNA: TGTGCCAGCAGCTTGACCCGGAATCAGCCCCAGCATTTT. Its translation: CASSLTRNQPQHF.

V and J are TRBV5-4 and TRBJ2-2; 11 bases match TRBD1. Germline V gene data show CDR1 as SGHNT and CDR2 as YYREEE (reference sequence). The CDR3 covers 17 residues. V was pared by 5 bases and J by 6 bases, with 12 bases of the junction left unmatched. DNA of the CDR3: TGTGCCAGCAGAAAAGGATCCGGGACAGGGGGTGCCGGGGAGCTGTTTTTT. As protein: CASRKGSGTGGAGELFF.

The chain joins TRBV28 to TRBJ1-1; 11 positions agree with TRBD1. The CDR3 totals 14 residues. With 6 bases clipped from V and 10 bases from J, the junction kept 10 bases outside the gene matches. CDR1 and CDR2 (germline): MDHEN, SYDVKM. The CDR3 sequence is CASREAGTGGSAFF. The CDR3 nucleotides are TGTGCCAGCAGGGAAGCCGGGACAGGGGGTTCAGCTTTCTTT.

J is TRBJ1-4 and V is TRBV19; 9 nucleotides agree with TRBD1. V shed 7 bases and J 8 bases; nucleotides not matched to a gene: 11. Germline assignment: CDR1 LNHDA and CDR2 SQIVND (reference sequence). The CDR3 is 15 amino acids. CDR3 sequence (DNA): TGTGCCAGTATGGACAGGGGATCGGAAGGGGAAAAACTGTTTTTT. Its translation: CASMDRGSEGEKLFF.

In its sample, this clone was seen once. The chain employs TRBV2 and TRBJ2-2; perhaps D is TRBD1 or TRBD2 (6 bases each). V lost 6 bases to trimming and J lost 4 bases, with 18 bases between them. The germline V gene encodes CDR1 SNHLY and CDR2 FYNNEI. The CDR3 has 16 amino acids. CDR3 DNA: TGTGCCAGCAGCTTGCTTTCTGGAGGGGGCACCGGGGAGCTGTTTTTT. It encodes CASSLLSGGGTGELFF.

This clone appeared a single time. The chain carries TRBV7-9 and TRBJ1-4; 7 bases line up with TRBD1. Losses at the gene ends were 6 bases for V and 3 bases for J; bases not matched to a gene: 4. This CDR3 spans 14 amino acids. From germline, CDR1 is SEHNR and CDR2 FQNEAQ (reference sequence). CDR3 in amino acids: CASRADRPNEKLFF. CDR3 coding DNA: TGTGCCAGCAGAGCGGACAGGCCTAATGAAAAACTGTTTTTT.

V usage is TRBV27 and J usage is TRBJ1-2, with 10 nucleotides matching TRBD1. After removal of 6 bases from V and 5 bases from J, the junction contained 9 bases not matched to a gene. The CDR3 length is 15 residues. Germline values: CDR1 MNHEY, CDR2 SMNVEV (reference sequence). In DNA form, the CDR3 reads TGTGCCAGCAGCTCGATGAGGACAGGGGGTTATGGCTACACCTTC. Its translation is CASSSMRTGGYGYTF.